These T cell receptor beta chains were read from a single sample in a study of spatial heterogeneity in lung cancer. MiXCR, applied by TCRdb to the 5' RACE reads, yields one record per CDR3 protein. The sample lists around 7,000 distinct CDR3 sequences; more than 13% were seen once. Sample: lung tumor tissue, taken at surgery. The source of these receptors is a female donor with early-stage non-small cell lung cancer. Each CDR3 is given with its conserved first and last residue. A D gene is named only where the DNA matches it firmly. The size entry is marked missing in some rows and otherwise reads once, few, many or a size class.

V	J	size	D	DNA	CDR3
TRBV5-6	TRBJ2-1	-	-	TGTGCCAGCAGCTTCGGGGGGCCCCAGCACAATGAGCAGTTCTTC	CASSFGGPQHNEQFF
TRBV7-2	TRBJ1-2	medium-sized	-	TGTGCCAGCAGCTTTGATAGAGGACCGAGAAACTATGGCTACACCTTC	CASSFDRGPRNYGYTF
TRBV5-6	TRBJ1-6	medium-sized	-	TGTGCCAGCAGCTTGGACTTCGGGAATTCACCCCTCCACTTT	CASSLDFGNSPLHF
TRBV7-3	TRBJ2-2	medium-sized	-	TGTGCCAGCAGCTTGACAGGACAGCCCACCGGGGAGCTGTTTTTT	CASSLTGQPTGELFF
TRBV20-1	TRBJ2-7	medium-sized	-	TGCAGTGCTAGCTCCCTATCCTACGAGCAGTACTTC	CSASSLSYEQYF
TRBV14	TRBJ2-5	medium-sized	-	TGTGCCAGCAGCCAAGATCGGTTTGGGGGACAAGAGACCCAGTACTTC	CASSQDRFGGQETQYF
TRBV11-2	TRBJ2-7	medium-sized	TRBD2	TGTGCCAGCAGCTTAGAGGTGGTTAGCGGGGTCCCGAGAACCGAGCAGTACTTC	CASSLEVVSGVPRTEQYF
TRBV20-1	TRBJ2-5	many	-	TGCTCAGGCGGGGTACAAGAGACCCAGTACTTC	CSGGVQETQYF
TRBV6-5	TRBJ2-1	medium-sized	TRBD2	TGTGCCAGCACCTCGGGACTAGGGTTTTCCGAGCAGTTCTTC	CASTSGLGFSEQFF
TRBV7-2	TRBJ2-3	many	TRBD1	TGTGCCAGCAGCCTGGGACAGAAGGCGCAGTATTTT	CASSLGQKAQYF
TRBV6-5	TRBJ1-4	many	-	TGTGCCAGCAGGCCGACAGGACCGAATGAAAAACTGTTTTTT	CASRPTGPNEKLFF
TRBV14	TRBJ2-7	many	-	TGTGCCAGCAGCGGCCGACCCGCCAAGTCGACGTACGAGCAGTACTTC	CASSGRPAKSTYEQYF
TRBV19	TRBJ2-1	medium-sized	-	TGTGCCAGTAGTCCCGGTGGGTATGAGCAGTTCTTC	CASSPGGYEQFF
TRBV5-1	TRBJ2-5	many	-	TGCGCCAGCAGCCCCGAGGGGGGGGGCGGAGAGACCCAGTACTTC	CASSPEGGGGETQYF
TRBV11-2	TRBJ2-1	many	-	TGTGCCAGCAGCCGGGAAGTTCCCTTAAGCTCCTACAATGAGCAGTTCTTC	CASSREVPLSSYNEQFF
TRBV28	TRBJ2-5	medium-sized	-	TGTGCCAGCAGTTTCGGAGGAACAGAGACCCAGTACTTC	CASSFGGTETQYF
TRBV20-1	TRBJ2-3	large	-	TGCAGTGCTCAGACCCTAACTCGAGGGGAAGATACGCAGTATTTT	CSAQTLTRGEDTQYF
TRBV5-1	TRBJ1-6	medium-sized	-	TGCGCCAGCAGCTTGGCCGGCAGGGCGGATTCACCCCTCCACTTT	CASSLAGRADSPLHF
TRBV11-2	TRBJ1-2	many	-	TGTGCCAGCAGCTTAGGACGCCAGGGTGGTGCCTATGGCTACACCTTC	CASSLGRQGGAYGYTF
TRBV6-4	TRBJ2-6	medium-sized	-	TGTGCCAGCTCGTCTTCAACCGGGGTCCTGACTTTC	CASSSSTGVLTF
TRBV19	TRBJ2-1	many	-	TGTGCCAGTAGTATCCGGGGTGAGCAGTTCTTC	CASSIRGEQFF
TRBV12-3/TRBV12-4	TRBJ2-2	medium-sized	-	TGTGCCAGCAGTTTTATGGGCCCCGGGGAGCTGTTTTTT	CASSFMGPGELFF
TRBV29-1	TRBJ2-3	once	-	TGCAGCTCCCCGGGGGTGGGGGGAGATACGCAGTATTTT	CSSPGVGGDTQYF
TRBV28	TRBJ2-2	-	-	TGTGCCAGCAGCCCCCCCACCGGGGAGCTGTTTTTT	CASSPPTGELFF
TRBV7-2	TRBJ1-3	medium-sized	TRBD1	TGTGCCAGCAGCTCGGACAGGAGCTCTGGAAACACCATATATTTT	CASSSDRSSGNTIYF